This is a list of T cell receptor beta chains from one sample in a study of OX40 agonist ivuxolimab in advanced cancers. Assay used: immunoSEQ multiplex PCR; TCRdb lists only in-frame clones, some missing. The table shows about 150,000 clones, with approximately 94% occurring only once. The specimen comprised CD4+ or CD8+ T cells sorted from blood, sampled in a trial of the OX40 agonist ivuxolimab. The origin of the receptors is an adult with an advanced solid tumor such as melanoma, head and neck, liver or kidney cancer. The CDR3 runs from the conserved cysteine through the conserved F or W. A D gene is named only where the DNA matches it firmly. Where a row states a size, it is once, few, many or the class of an expanded clone; other rows omit it.

D	J	size	V	DNA	CDR3
NA	TRBJ1-2	NA	TRBV29-1	TGCAGCGTCGAACCCCGGGGGCGCCCCGGCACAGTTAGGCATGGCTACACCTTC	CSVEPRGRPGTVRHGYTF
TRBD2	TRBJ2-6	NA	TRBV29-1	TGCAGCGTTCCCGGGACTAGCGGGATCTCTGGGGCCAACGTCCTGACTTTC	CSVPGTSGISGANVLTF
NA	TRBJ1-2	many	TRBV5-6	TGTGCCAGCAGCCCGCCGGGTACCGCTAACTATGGCTACACCTTC	CASSPPGTANYGYTF
NA	TRBJ2-7	NA	TRBV27	TGTGCCAGCAGTTTATCGGGTCCCCACGAGCAGTACTTC	CASSLSGPHEQYF
TRBD2	TRBJ2-2	NA	TRBV9	TGTGCCAGCAGCGGCTCTAGCGGGAGGAACACCGGGGAGCTGTTTTTT	CASSGSSGRNTGELFF
NA	TRBJ1-5	NA	TRBV9	TGTGCCAGCAGCGTAGGGACAAATAGCAATCAGCCCCAGCATTTT	CASSVGTNSNQPQHF
TRBD1	TRBJ1-5	few	TRBV2	TGTGCCAGCAACGCACAGGGGCTCAATCAGCCCCAGCATTTT	CASNAQGLNQPQHF
NA	TRBJ2-1	NA	TRBV7-2	TGTGCCAGCACGTCCTGGGATGAGCAGTTCTTC	CASTSWDEQFF
NA	TRBJ1-5	NA	TRBV6-6	TGTGCCAGCAGCCGGGAAAGCAATCAGCCCCAGCATTTT	CASSRESNQPQHF
NA	TRBJ1-3	NA	TRBV9	TGTGCCAGCAGCGTAGGATCCGGCTCTGGAAACACCATATATTTT	CASSVGSGSGNTIYF
NA	TRBJ2-3	once	TRBV9	TGTGCCAGCAGCGTAGCCCAGGGCCCAGATACGCAGTATTTT	CASSVAQGPDTQYF
NA	TRBJ2-3	NA	TRBV28	TGTGCCAGCAGTCCCATCCGGGCCACTAGCACAGATACGCAGTATTTT	CASSPIRATSTDTQYF
NA	TRBJ2-2	NA	TRBV15	TGTGCCACCAGCCCTCGAAGGCTAGGACACTTGAACACCGGGGAGCTGTTTTTT	CATSPRRLGHLNTGELFF
NA	TRBJ2-7	NA	TRBV5-5	TGTGCCAGCAGCTTGAGATACACGGGGTACGAGCAGTACTTC	CASSLRYTGYEQYF
NA	TRBJ1-4	NA	TRBV18	TGTGCCAGCTCACCAGGGAGGGTTGGTGAAAAACTGTTTTTT	CASSPGRVGEKLFF
NA	TRBJ1-5	NA	TRBV2	TGTGCCAGCAGACCGACGGGGGACCAGCCCCAGCATTTT	CASRPTGDQPQHF
TRBD1	TRBJ1-1	NA	TRBV4-1	TGCGCCAGCAGCCACCCCCCCAGGGGGCACACTGAAGCTTTCTTT	CASSHPPRGHTEAFF
NA	TRBJ2-3	NA	TRBV27	TGTGCCAGCATGAGGGGGGCATTCACAGATACGCAGTATTTT	CASMRGAFTDTQYF